The 24 T cell receptor beta chains below come from one sample, sequenced in a study of blood T cell repertoires in COVID-19. TCRdb's copy holds only in-frame clones and misses some; the assay was immunoSEQ multiplex PCR. The sample holds 300,000 to 400,000 clones; over 80% are singletons and the top ten take roughly 8.9%. The material sequenced was peripheral blood. The origin of the receptors is a man younger than 40 with COVID-19, enrolled during active disease.

V gene TRBV10-3 combines with J gene TRBJ2-1, with TRBD1 matching over 9 bases. CDR1 is ENHRY and CDR2 is SYGVKD in the germline V gene. This CDR3 is 16 amino acids long. The V gene end was trimmed by 3 bases and the J gene end by 8 bases; junction bases not matched to a gene: 11. CDR3 region: CAISDSKGQGLDEQFF. CDR3 nucleotide sequence: TGTGCCATCAGTGATTCGAAGGGACAGGGTCTTGATGAGCAGTTCTTC.

This sequence joins TRBV3-1 (or the pseudogene TRBV3-2) and TRBJ1-6; D ambiguous. The CDR3 length is 16 residues. Per germline, CDR1 LGHDT and CDR2 YNNKEL (reference sequence). Trimming shortened V by 4 bases and J by 0 bases, and 10 bases separated the two germline ends. The CDR3 region has the DNA TGTGCCAGCAGCCCGGACTGGAGCTCCTATAATTCACCCCTCCACTTT. This encodes CASSPDWSSYNSPLHF.

This chain joins TRBV5-4 and TRBJ2-2; 11 positions agree with TRBD1. The V gene end was trimmed by 5 bases and the J gene end by 5 bases; junction bases not matched to a gene: 2. The CDR3 spans 14 residues. The germline gives CDR1 SGHNT, CDR2 YYREEE (reference sequence). The CDR3 region is CASRDRGQTGELFF. In nucleotides, the CDR3 is TGTGCCAGCAGGGACAGGGGGCAAACCGGGGAGCTGTTTTTT.

V usage is TRBV4-1 and J usage is TRBJ2-1; 9 bases fit TRBD1. Trimming removed 0 bases from V and 2 bases from J; junction bases left unmatched: 11. This CDR3 contains 19 residues. Per germline, CDR1 MGHRA and CDR2 YSYEKL. CDR3: CASSQDIEQGAGTYNEQFF. As DNA, the CDR3 is TGCGCCAGCAGCCAAGATATTGAACAGGGGGCTGGCACCTACAATGAGCAGTTCTTC.

This clone was detected a few times. The gene calls are TRBV18 and TRBJ1-1; a weak D match, TRBD1 (6 bases). Germline CDR1 is KGHSH and CDR2 is LQKENI. There are 15 residues in the CDR3. The V end was cut by 3 bases, the J end by 2 bases, with 13 bases between. CDR3 coding DNA: TGTGCCAGCTCACCCAGACAGGCCGAAAACACTGAAGCTTTCTTT. Protein sequence: CASSPRQAENTEAFF.

The gene calls are TRBV27 and TRBJ1-2; no definite D call. Trimming stripped 6 bases from V and 4 bases from J, with 21 bases between. Germline lookup yields CDR1 MNHEY and CDR2 SMNVEV (reference sequence). This CDR3 is built from 16 residues. The CDR3 DNA reads as TGTGCCAGCAGCCTTATCGCTTCGCCGGGTGTCTATGGCTACACCTTC. Protein: CASSLIASPGVYGYTF.

V gene TRBV19 combines with J gene TRBJ1-1; 9 bases align to TRBD1. Germline assignment: CDR1 LNHDA and CDR2 SQIVND (reference sequence). The CDR3 extends over 15 amino acids. V shed 5 bases, J shed 5 bases, and the junction held 9 bases outside the gene matches. The CDR3 bases are TGTGCCAGTAGTTTTGGGGACAGGGCTTTAACTGAAGCTTTCTTT. Translated: CASSFGDRALTEAFF.

This sequence joins TRBV21-1 and TRBJ1-1. TRBV21-1 is listed as a pseudogene. This CDR3 is built from 14 residues. The CDR3 bases are TGTGCCAGCACCCCGGGTAACGAGAACACTGAAGCTTTCTTT. Its translation is CASTPGNENTEAFF.

V and J are TRBV19 and TRBJ2-3, with TRBD2 identical over 12 bases. The CDR3 is 17 residues long. The V gene end was trimmed by 3 bases and the J gene end by 5 bases; junction bases not matched to a gene: 9. Germline V gene lookup returns CDR1 LNHDA and CDR2 SQIVND (reference sequence). The CDR3 reads CASSMTASGGGGDTQYF. The CDR3 bases are TGTGCCAGTAGTATGACCGCTAGCGGGGGGGGTGGAGATACGCAGTATTTT.

The genes are TRBV9 and TRBJ1-1; possibly TRBD1 for D (6 bases). CDR1 is SGDLS, CDR2 YYNGEE, per germline. V shed 0 bases and J shed 8 bases, with 17 bases lying between them. This CDR3 is 15 amino acids long. CDR3: CASSVGGGAPGEAFF. The CDR3 DNA sequence: TGTGCCAGCAGCGTAGGAGGGGGGGCCCCCGGGGAAGCTTTCTTT.

The rearrangement uses TRBV15 and TRBJ1-5; 8 bases fit TRBD1. V shed 1 base and J 0 bases; nucleotides not matched to a gene: 14. This CDR3 has 20 amino acids. Germline V CDR1 and CDR2: LNHNV, YYDKDF (reference sequence). The CDR3 loop reads CATSRAPGTGRLYSNQPQHF. CDR3 in DNA: TGTGCCACCAGCAGAGCACCTGGGACAGGTAGACTATATAGCAATCAGCCCCAGCATTTT. The entire variable domain, with the rest obtained from reference TRBV15 and TRBJ1-5, is as follows: DAMVIQNPRYQVTQFGKPVTLSCSQTLNHNVMYWYQQKSSQAPKLLFHYYDKDFNNEADTPDNFQSRRPNTSFCFLDIRSPGLGDTAMYLCATSRAPGTGRLYSNQPQHFGDGTRLSIL.

The chain uses TRBV2 and TRBJ1-2; D is possibly TRBD1 (5 bases). There are 12 residues in the CDR3. Germline V gene sequence: CDR1 SNHLY, CDR2 FYNNEI. V lost 7 bases, J lost 4 bases, and 10 bases lay in between. CDR3 region: CASNRGGYGYTF. In DNA, the CDR3 is TGTGCCAGCAATAGGGGTGGCTATGGCTACACCTTC. Together with reference TRBV2 and TRBJ1-2, the CDR3 gives the full variable domain: EPEVTQTPSHQVTQMGQEVILRCVPISNHLYFYWYRQILGQKVEFLVSFYNNEISEKSEIFDDQFSVERPDGSNFTLKIRSTKLEDSAMYFCASNRGGYGYTFGSGTRLTVV.

CDR3 DNA: TGTGCCAGCAGCACCCGGACAGAGACCTTGGCTGATGGCTACACCTTC. This encodes CASSTRTETLADGYTF. This chain links TRBV9 with TRBJ1-2; D may be TRBD1 (6 bases). V dropped 4 bases and J dropped 6 bases, with 22 bases sitting between them. The CDR3 runs 16 residues. Germline CDR1 is SGDLS and CDR2 is YYNGEE.

The rearrangement links TRBV5-6 to TRBJ1-2, with 7 bases lining up with TRBD1. The germline V gene has CDR1 SGHDT and CDR2 YYEEEE. The length of the CDR3 is 14 residues. The V gene end was trimmed by 3 bases and the J gene end by 5 bases; junction bases not matched to a gene: 7. The CDR3 loop is CASSSNRGYYGYTF. CDR3 nucleotides: TGTGCCAGCAGCTCAAACAGGGGTTATTATGGCTACACCTTC.

The rearrangement uses TRBV9 and TRBJ2-4; D remains unclear. The CDR3 is made up of 14 amino acids. Germline V lookup: CDR1 SGDLS, CDR2 YYNGEE. V lost 3 bases to trimming and J lost 1 base, with 8 bases between them. CDR3 DNA: TGTGCCAGCAGCGCCGCGGTGGCCAAAAACATTCAGTACTTC. Translating it yields CASSAAVAKNIQYF.

The chain links TRBV25-1 to TRBJ1-4; 9 nucleotides line up with TRBD1. The CDR3 is made up of 16 amino acids. With V trimmed by 6 bases and J by 1 base, 6 bases remained unmatched. CDR1 is MGHDK, CDR2 SYGVNS, per germline. The CDR3 spells CASRDRGSVTNEKLFF. CDR3 bases: TGTGCCAGCAGGGACAGGGGCTCGGTAACTAATGAAAAACTGTTTTTT.

The chain is built from TRBV3-1 (or the pseudogene TRBV3-2) and TRBJ2-1; D not resolved. This CDR3 is built from 14 residues. V was shortened by 1 base and J by 4 bases, with 8 bases between the two germline ends. From germline, CDR1 is LGHDT and CDR2 YNNKEL (reference sequence). The CDR3 nucleotides are TGTGCCAGCAGCCAAGCCGGGTCATACAATGAGCAGTTCTTC. This encodes CASSQAGSYNEQFF.

This chain links TRBV4-3 with TRBJ1-2, with D possibly TRBD1 on 6 matching bases. Germline-derived CDR1 and CDR2 are LGHNA and YSLEER. The V gene lost 3 bases and the J gene lost 1 base, with 15 bases spanning the gap. This CDR3 is 16 amino acids long. This CDR3 is CASSHEAGQLNYGYTF. The CDR3 region has the DNA TGCGCCAGCAGCCACGAGGCCGGACAGCTTAACTATGGCTACACCTTC.

The gene calls are TRBV5-1 and TRBJ2-3; 9 bases match TRBD2. The CDR3 loop spans 15 amino acids. Per the germline V gene, CDR1 is SGHRS and CDR2 is YFSETQ. Germline trimming cut 2 bases from V and 3 bases from J; bases unmatched to any gene: 4. In DNA, the CDR3 is TGCGCCAGCAGCTTCGGAGCGGGGGGTACAGATACGCAGTATTTT. Protein: CASSFGAGGTDTQYF.

The J gene is TRBJ1-6, the V gene TRBV19; TRBD1 aligns across 8 bases. From germline, CDR1 is LNHDA and CDR2 SQIVND (reference sequence). V lost 5 bases and J lost 8; bases outside the gene matches: 11. The CDR3 totals 16 residues. The CDR3 nucleotides read TGTGCCAGTAGTCCGCCAAGACAGGGGATTTATTCACCCCTCCACTTT. Its protein product is CASSPPRQGIYSPLHF.

The V and J genes are TRBV9 and TRBJ2-2; 9 bases are a match to TRBD2. The CDR3 length is 15 residues. Germline CDR1 SGDLS, CDR2 YYNGEE. V lost 2 bases to trimming and J lost 4 bases; unmatched junction nucleotides: 3. The CDR3 region has the DNA TGTGCCAGCAGCGTTAGCGGGAGTATCACCGGGGAGCTGTTTTTT. It encodes CASSVSGSITGELFF.

The rearrangement links TRBV4-3 to TRBJ2-1; tentative D call: TRBD2 (6 bases). The CDR3 covers 16 residues. Germline CDR1 LGHNA, CDR2 YSLEER. The V end was cut by 3 bases, the J end by 3 bases, with 15 bases between. In DNA, the CDR3 is TGCGCCAGCAGCCATTCGGAAGCGGGTGGCTACAATGAGCAGTTCTTC. Residues: CASSHSEAGGYNEQFF.

J is TRBJ1-2 and V is TRBV7-2; TRBD1 matches at 7 bases. The CDR3 consists of 14 residues. The V gene end was trimmed by 5 bases and the J gene end by 4 bases; junction bases not matched to a gene: 7. The germline gives CDR1 SGHTA, CDR2 FQGNSA. As DNA, the CDR3 is TGTGCCAGCAGCCCGAGGCGGGACAGCTATGGCTACACCTTC. This gives the protein CASSPRRDSYGYTF.

This clone was recorded only once. CDR3 sequence reads: CASSFQVPDTQYF. The CDR3 DNA reads TGTGCCAGCAGTTTCCAGGTTCCAGATACGCAGTATTTT. This chain uses TRBV12-3 or TRBV12-4 with TRBJ2-3; D remains unclear. CDR3 size: 13 residues. V was pared by 3 bases and J by 4 bases, with 8 bases between.